Sequencing of this T cell receptor (beta chain) was carried out in a study of vaccination and CD4 T cells after COVID-19. Background on the study: Two doses of either BNT162b2 or mRNA-1273 vaccine were given to participants. The authors exposed cells to overlapping spike peptides derived from SARS-CoV-2, HCoV-NL63, HCoV-OC43 and HCoV-229E. The authors gave control cultures a CEFX pool, an HIV-1 Nef pool, or no peptide. Post-COVID samples had a sampling time that fell a median around 100 days after diagnosis (range 35 to 161).

Researchers used the Oncomine TCR Beta short-read assay to sequence DNA from cultured CD4+ T cells. Using its own MiXCR run on the PCR reads, TCRdb lists one record per CDR3 protein. The sample has around 21,000 distinct CDR3 sequences, less than 50% seen once; the top ten hold roughly 2.5%. CDR1 is MNHEY and CDR2 is SMNVEV in the germline V gene (reference sequence). The CDR3 runs to 14 residues. The J segment lost 5 bases and the V segment lost 6 bases, leaving 9 bases of the junction unmatched. Regarding treatment: approximately 9-day PBMC culture with coronavirus spike peptide pools or control peptides (ViraFEST assay). On this clonotype itself: Its antigen remains unknown.

The TCR sequence derives from a human donor who had recovered from COVID-19. The chain combines TRBV27 with TRBJ2-5; TRBD2 matches at 7 bases. Sequenced here: CD4+ T cells from blood, cultured in vitro, sampled after SARS-CoV-2 vaccination. Here the CDR3 reads CASSRSWGGETQYF. CDR3 sequence (DNA): TGTGCCAGCAGCCGCTCCTGGGGGGGGGAGACCCAGTACTTC.